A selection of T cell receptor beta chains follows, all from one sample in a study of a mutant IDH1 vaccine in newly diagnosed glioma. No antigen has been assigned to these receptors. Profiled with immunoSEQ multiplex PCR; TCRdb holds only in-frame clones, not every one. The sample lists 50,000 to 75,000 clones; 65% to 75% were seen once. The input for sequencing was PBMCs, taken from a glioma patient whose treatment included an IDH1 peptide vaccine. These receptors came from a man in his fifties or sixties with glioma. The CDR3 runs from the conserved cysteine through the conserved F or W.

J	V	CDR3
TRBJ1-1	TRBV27	CASRLPGSAEAFF
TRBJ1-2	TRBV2	CASSEADSYGYTF
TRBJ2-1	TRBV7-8	CASSLSEEQFF
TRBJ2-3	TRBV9	CASSPTRSSTDTQYF
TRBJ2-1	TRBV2	CATQPNRANEQFF
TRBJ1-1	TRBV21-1	CASSNAGEAFF
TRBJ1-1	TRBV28	CASSLGDRGLRTEAFF
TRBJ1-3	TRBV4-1	CASSQADLMVGNTIYF
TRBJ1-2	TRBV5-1	CASSLGQLANYGYTF
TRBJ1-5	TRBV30	CAWSVAGGAGYSNQPQHF
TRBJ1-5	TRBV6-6	CASSYPIGANQPQHF
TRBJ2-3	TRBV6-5	CASTNPNGGDTQYF
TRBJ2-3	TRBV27	CASSLTSLTDTQYF
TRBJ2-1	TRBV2	CASRPGDEQFF
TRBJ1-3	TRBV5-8	CASRRPQGLGNTIYF
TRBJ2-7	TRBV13	CASRQGPTYEQYF
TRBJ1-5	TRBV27	CASSSRWAGGLNQPQHF
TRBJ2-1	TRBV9	CASSAGTAGDEQFF
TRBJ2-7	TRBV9	CASSVALAGEQYF
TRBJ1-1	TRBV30	CAWRLRGGEGEAFF
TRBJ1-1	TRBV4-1	CASSQTRTSVTEAFF
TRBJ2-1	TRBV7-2	CASSLGQSFYNEQFF
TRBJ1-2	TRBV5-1	CASGPPPDWVGGYTF
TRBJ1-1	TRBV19	CASSDPGTEFLEAFF
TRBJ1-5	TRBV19	CASRTGEIGQPQHF
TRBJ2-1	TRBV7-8	CASSWQSPDVYNEQFF
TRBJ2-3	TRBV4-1	CASSQDRASGGAADTQYF
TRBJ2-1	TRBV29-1	CSARQVNEQFF
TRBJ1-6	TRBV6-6	CASRVPGLSNSPLHF
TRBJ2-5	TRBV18	CASSRTGERETQYF
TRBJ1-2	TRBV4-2	CASSQDSGQGRGGYTF
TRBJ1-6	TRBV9	CASSVVDSRSPLHF
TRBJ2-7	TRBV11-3	CASSRRDSYEQYF
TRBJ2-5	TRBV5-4	CASSFGARQETQYF
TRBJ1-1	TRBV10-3	CAISESISEAFF
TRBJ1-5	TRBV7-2	CASSLQGNQPQHF
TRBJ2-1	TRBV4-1	CASSQTGQGYNEQFF
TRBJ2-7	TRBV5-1	CASSPDPSYEQYF
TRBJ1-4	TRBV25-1	CASSGYWDSEKLFF
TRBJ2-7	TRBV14	CASSQDRGRVDEQYF
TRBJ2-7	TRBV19	CASSRRTGLNYEQYF